This T cell receptor beta chain was captured by sequencing in a study of shared clonotypes between healthy human individuals. Sequencing used immunoSEQ multiplex PCR; TCRdb keeps in-frame clones, though not all of them. This sample carries roughly 2,000,000 clones, 80% to 95% of them seen once, and the ten largest clones take approximately 1.6%. Trimming took 5 bases from V and 5 from J, leaving 9 bases between them. Germline CDR1 reads SQVTM; CDR2 reads ANQGSEA. The CDR3 consists of 12 residues. A single count supports this clone. CD8 cells classed as naive were CD45RO-negative and positively selected for CCR7, excluding terminally differentiated effector memory CD45RA+ cells. Those who donated were healthy HIV-negative adults, with no recent acute infections or vaccinations reported.

The sequence was collected from a man between 18 and 29 years old in good health. Some clones in this sample may be carry-over from other donors' samples. Sequenced: naive CD8+ T cells from PBMCs. The V gene is TRBV29-1, the J gene TRBJ2-2; D is uncertain. In nucleotides, the CDR3 is TGCAGCGTTCTCGCGGAGACCGGGGAGCTGTTTTTT. This gives the protein CSVLAETGELFF.